These 7 T cell receptor beta chains came from one sample sequenced in a study of blood T cell repertoires in COVID-19. Some clones are missing from TCRdb's copy, which holds only in-frame ones; the method was immunoSEQ multiplex PCR. The profile shows just under 95,000 clones, about 80% of them singletons. Sequenced: peripheral blood. The receptors here all came from a human donor in a cohort sampled during active COVID-19.

The V and J genes are TRBV20-1 and TRBJ2-1, with D possibly being TRBD2 (5 bases). This CDR3 has 11 residues. V was trimmed by 8 bases and J by 9 bases, leaving 14 bases between them. Germline V gives CDR1 DFQATT, CDR2 SNEGSKA (reference sequence). The CDR3 nucleotides read TGCAGTCTACTAGGAACGGTTGAGCAGTTCTTC. As protein: CSLLGTVEQFF.

This clone has more than one count but fewer than ten. The CDR3, as DNA: TGTGCCAGCAGTGAGACAGGGGATCAGCCCCAGCATTTT. Its protein product is CASSETGDQPQHF. The V call is TRBV6-4, the J call TRBJ1-5, with TRBD1 matching 8 bases. Looked up from germline, CDR1 is MRHNA and CDR2 is SNTAGT. The CDR3 runs to 13 residues. With V trimmed by 3 bases and J by 5 bases, 0 bases remained unmatched.

The rearrangement uses TRBV30 and TRBJ1-5, with 7 bases that match TRBD1. Germline V gene sequence: CDR1 GTSNPN, CDR2 SVGIG (reference sequence). V shed 3 bases, J shed 4 bases, and the junction held 6 bases outside the gene matches. CDR3 length equals 14 residues. The CDR3 sequence: CAWSAGTENQPQHF. The CDR3 bases are TGTGCCTGGAGCGCCGGGACAGAAAATCAGCCCCAGCATTTT.

The genes are TRBV5-1 and TRBJ2-2; the match to TRBD2 covers 8 bases. J lost 2 bases, V lost 0 bases, and 9 bases had no gene match. This CDR3 spans 18 amino acids. Germline assignment: CDR1 SGHRS and CDR2 YFSETQ. The CDR3, as DNA: TGCGCCAGCAGCTTGGGTCTTAGCGGGATCCTAAACACCGGGGAGCTGTTTTTT. This sequence encodes CASSLGLSGILNTGELFF.

The chain employs TRBV18 and TRBJ1-4; 8 bases match TRBD1. Trimming removed 3 bases from V and 1 base from J; junction bases left unmatched: 1. Germline loops: CDR1 KGHSH, CDR2 LQKENI. The CDR3 extends over 15 amino acids. The CDR3 loop reads CASSPDRVTNEKLFF. CDR3 coding DNA: TGTGCCAGCTCACCGGACAGGGTAACTAATGAAAAACTGTTTTTT.

This clone was seen a handful of times. The chain joins TRBV5-1 to TRBJ2-7; D is perhaps TRBD1 (6 bases). V was clipped by 2 bases and J by 0 bases, with 15 bases between them. The CDR3 covers 16 residues. Germline V gene lookup returns CDR1 SGHRS and CDR2 YFSETQ. As DNA, the CDR3 is TGCGCCAGCAGCTTCAACTACAGGGCCCACTCCTACGAGCAGTACTTC. It translates to CASSFNYRAHSYEQYF.

The chain employs TRBV1 and TRBJ1-2. TRBV1 is given as a pseudogene. The CDR3 consists of 14 residues. In DNA form, the CDR3 reads TGCACCAGCAGCGTTCAGGGCGGGAGCTATGGCTACACCTTC. This gives the protein CTSSVQGGSYGYTF.